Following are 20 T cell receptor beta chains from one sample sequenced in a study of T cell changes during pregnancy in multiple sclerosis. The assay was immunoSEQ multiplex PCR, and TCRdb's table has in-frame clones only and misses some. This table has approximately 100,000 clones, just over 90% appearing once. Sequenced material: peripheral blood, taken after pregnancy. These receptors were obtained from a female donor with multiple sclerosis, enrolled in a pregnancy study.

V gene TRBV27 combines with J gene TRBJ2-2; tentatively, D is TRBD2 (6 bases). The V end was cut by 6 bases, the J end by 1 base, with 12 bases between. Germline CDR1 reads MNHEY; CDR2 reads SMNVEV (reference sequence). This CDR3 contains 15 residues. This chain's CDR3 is CASRRGRQNTGELFF. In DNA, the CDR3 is TGTGCCAGCAGGAGAGGGAGGCAGAACACCGGGGAGCTGTTTTTT.

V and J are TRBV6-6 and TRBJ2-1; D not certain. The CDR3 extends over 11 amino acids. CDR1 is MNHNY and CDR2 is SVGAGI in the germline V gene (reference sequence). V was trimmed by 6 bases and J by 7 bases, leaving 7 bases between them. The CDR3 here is CASSPSNEQFF. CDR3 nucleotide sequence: TGTGCCAGCAGCCCGAGTAATGAGCAGTTCTTC.

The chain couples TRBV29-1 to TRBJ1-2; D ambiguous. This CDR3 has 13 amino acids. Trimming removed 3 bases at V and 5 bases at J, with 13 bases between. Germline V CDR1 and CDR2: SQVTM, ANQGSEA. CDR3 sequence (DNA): TGCAGCGTTGATCTGGAGGTGGGGTATGGCTACACCTTC. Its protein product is CSVDLEVGYGYTF.

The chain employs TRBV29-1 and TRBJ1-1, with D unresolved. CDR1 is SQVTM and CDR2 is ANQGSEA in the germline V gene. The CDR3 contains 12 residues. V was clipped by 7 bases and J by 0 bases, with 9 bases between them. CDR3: CSADSVNTEAFF. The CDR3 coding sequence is TGCAGCGCCGATTCAGTGAACACTGAAGCTTTCTTT.

CDR3 region: CASSFVGTGYSPLHF. The CDR3 DNA follows: TGTGCCAGCAGCTTTGTGGGGACAGGCTATTCACCCCTCCACTTT. The chain carries TRBV5-6 and TRBJ1-6, with TRBD1 matching 8 bases. V shed 2 bases, J shed 8 bases, and the junction held 6 bases outside the gene matches. The germline gives CDR1 SGHDT, CDR2 YYEEEE. The CDR3 loop spans 15 amino acids.

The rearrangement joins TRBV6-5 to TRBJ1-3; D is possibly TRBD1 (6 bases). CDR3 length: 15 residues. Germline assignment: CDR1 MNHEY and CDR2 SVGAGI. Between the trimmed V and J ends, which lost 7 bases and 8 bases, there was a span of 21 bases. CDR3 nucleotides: TGTGCCAGCAAGGCACAGGGCCTCTTGGGAGACACCATATATTTT. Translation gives CASKAQGLLGDTIYF.

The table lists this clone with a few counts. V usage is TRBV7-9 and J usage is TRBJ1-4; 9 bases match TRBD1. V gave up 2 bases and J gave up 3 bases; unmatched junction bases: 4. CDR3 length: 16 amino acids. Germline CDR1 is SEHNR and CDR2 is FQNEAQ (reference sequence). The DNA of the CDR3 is TGTGCCAGCAGCTTAACAGGGGGCGCCTCTAATGAAAAACTGTTTTTT. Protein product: CASSLTGGASNEKLFF.

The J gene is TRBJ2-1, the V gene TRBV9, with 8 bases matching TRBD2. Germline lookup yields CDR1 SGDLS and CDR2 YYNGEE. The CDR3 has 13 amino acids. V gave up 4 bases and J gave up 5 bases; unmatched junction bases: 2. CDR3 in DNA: TGTGCCAGCAGCAATAGCGGGAACAATGAGCAGTTCTTC. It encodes CASSNSGNNEQFF. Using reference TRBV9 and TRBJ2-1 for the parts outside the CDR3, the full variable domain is DSGVTQTPKHLITATGQRVTLRCSPRSGDLSVYWYQQSLDQGLQFLIQYYNGEERAKGNILERFSAQQFPDLHSELNLSSLELGDSALYFCASSNSGNNEQFFGPGTRLTVL.

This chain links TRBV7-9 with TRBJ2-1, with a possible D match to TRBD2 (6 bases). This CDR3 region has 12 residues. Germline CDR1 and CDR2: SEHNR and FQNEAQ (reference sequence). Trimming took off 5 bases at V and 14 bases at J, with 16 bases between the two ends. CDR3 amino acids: CASSPGVRMEFF. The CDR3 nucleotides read TGTGCCAGCAGCCCGGGGGTAAGGATGGAGTTCTTC.

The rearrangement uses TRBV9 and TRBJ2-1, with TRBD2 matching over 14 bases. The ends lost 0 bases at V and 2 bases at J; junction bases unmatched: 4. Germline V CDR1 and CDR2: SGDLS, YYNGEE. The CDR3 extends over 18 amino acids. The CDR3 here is CASSVGLAGGHAYNEQFF. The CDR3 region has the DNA TGTGCCAGCAGCGTAGGACTAGCGGGGGGGCATGCCTACAATGAGCAGTTCTTC.

CDR3 in amino acids: CASSSDIADFMNTEAFF. CDR3 in DNA: TGCGCCAGCAGCTCGGACATCGCAGACTTCATGAACACTGAAGCTTTCTTT. The chain has TRBV5-1 and TRBJ1-1, with a possible D match to TRBD1 (5 bases). The CDR3 covers 17 residues. Between the trimmed V and J ends, which lost 3 bases and 0 bases, there was a span of 18 bases. Germline CDR1 SGHRS, CDR2 YFSETQ. The full variable domain, rest sourced from reference TRBV5-1 and TRBJ1-1, is KAGVTQTPRYLIKTRGQQVTLSCSPISGHRSVSWYQQTPGQGLQFLFEYFSETQRNKGNFPGRFSGRQFSNSRSEMNVSTLELGDSALYLCASSSDIADFMNTEAFFGQGTRLTVV.

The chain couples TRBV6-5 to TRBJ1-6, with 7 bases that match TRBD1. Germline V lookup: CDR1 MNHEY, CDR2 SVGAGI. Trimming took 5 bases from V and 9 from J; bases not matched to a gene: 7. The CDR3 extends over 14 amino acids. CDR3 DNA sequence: TGTGCCAGCAGTGTCACAGGGGTGGGTTCACCCCTCCACTTT. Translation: CASSVTGVGSPLHF.

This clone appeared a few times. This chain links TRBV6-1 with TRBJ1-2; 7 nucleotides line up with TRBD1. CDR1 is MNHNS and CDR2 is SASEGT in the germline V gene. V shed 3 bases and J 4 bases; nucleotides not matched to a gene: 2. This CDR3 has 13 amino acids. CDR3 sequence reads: CASSETGPYGYTF. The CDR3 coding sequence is TGTGCCAGCAGTGAGACAGGGCCCTATGGCTACACCTTC.

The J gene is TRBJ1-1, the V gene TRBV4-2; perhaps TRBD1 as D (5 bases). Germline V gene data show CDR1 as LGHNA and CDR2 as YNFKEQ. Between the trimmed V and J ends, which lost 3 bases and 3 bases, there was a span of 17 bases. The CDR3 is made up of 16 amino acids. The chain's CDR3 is CASSQVEGRVDTEAFF. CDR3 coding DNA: TGTGCCAGCAGCCAGGTCGAAGGCAGGGTGGACACTGAAGCTTTCTTT.

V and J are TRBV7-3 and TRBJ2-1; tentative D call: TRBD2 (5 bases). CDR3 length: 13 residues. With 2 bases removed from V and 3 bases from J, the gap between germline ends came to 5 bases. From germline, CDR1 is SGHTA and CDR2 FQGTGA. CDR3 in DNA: TGTGCCAGCAGCTTAGGGAGCTACAATGAGCAGTTCTTC. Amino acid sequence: CASSLGSYNEQFF. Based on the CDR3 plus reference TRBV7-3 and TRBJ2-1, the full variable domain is GAGVSQTPSNKVTEKGKYVELRCDPISGHTALYWYRQSLGQGPEFLIYFQGTGAADDSGLPNDRFFAVRPEGSVSTLKIQRTERGDSAVYLCASSLGSYNEQFFGPGTRLTVL.

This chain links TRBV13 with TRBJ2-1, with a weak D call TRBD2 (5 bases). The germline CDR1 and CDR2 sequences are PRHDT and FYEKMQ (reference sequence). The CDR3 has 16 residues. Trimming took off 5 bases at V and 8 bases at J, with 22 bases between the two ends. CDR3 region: CASSIPTGERWDEQFF. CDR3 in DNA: TGTGCCAGCAGCATTCCTACCGGGGAAAGATGGGATGAGCAGTTCTTC.

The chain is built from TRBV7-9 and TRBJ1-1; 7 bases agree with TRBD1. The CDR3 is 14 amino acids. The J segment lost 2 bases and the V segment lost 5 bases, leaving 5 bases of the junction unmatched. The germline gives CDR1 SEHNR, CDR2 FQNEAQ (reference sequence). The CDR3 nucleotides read TGTGCCAGCAGCCCCAGACAGGGTAACACTGAAGCTTTCTTT. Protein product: CASSPRQGNTEAFF. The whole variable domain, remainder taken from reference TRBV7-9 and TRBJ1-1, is DTGVSQNPRHKITKRGQNVTFRCDPISEHNRLYWYRQTLGQGPEFLTYFQNEAQLEKSRLLSDRFSAERPKGSFSTLEIQRTEQGDSAMYLCASSPRQGNTEAFFGQGTRLTVV.

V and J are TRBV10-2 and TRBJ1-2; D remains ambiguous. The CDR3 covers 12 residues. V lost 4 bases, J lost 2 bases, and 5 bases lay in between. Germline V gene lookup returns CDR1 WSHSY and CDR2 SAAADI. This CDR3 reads CASSAGNYGYTF. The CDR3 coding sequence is TGCGCCAGCAGTGCGGGGAACTATGGCTACACCTTC.

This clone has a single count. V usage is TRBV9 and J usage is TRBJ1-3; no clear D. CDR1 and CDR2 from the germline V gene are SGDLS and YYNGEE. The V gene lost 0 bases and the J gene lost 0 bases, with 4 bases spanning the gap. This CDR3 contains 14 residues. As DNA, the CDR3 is TGTGCCAGCAGCGTAGACATCTCTGGAAACACCATATATTTT. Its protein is CASSVDISGNTIYF.

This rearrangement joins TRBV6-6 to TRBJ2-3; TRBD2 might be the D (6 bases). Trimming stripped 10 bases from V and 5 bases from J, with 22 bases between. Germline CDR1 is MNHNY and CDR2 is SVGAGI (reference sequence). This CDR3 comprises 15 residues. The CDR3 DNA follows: TGTGCCACCTTCCGTTCGGCCCCGCGGGGAGATACGCAGTATTTT. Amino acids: CATFRSAPRGDTQYF.